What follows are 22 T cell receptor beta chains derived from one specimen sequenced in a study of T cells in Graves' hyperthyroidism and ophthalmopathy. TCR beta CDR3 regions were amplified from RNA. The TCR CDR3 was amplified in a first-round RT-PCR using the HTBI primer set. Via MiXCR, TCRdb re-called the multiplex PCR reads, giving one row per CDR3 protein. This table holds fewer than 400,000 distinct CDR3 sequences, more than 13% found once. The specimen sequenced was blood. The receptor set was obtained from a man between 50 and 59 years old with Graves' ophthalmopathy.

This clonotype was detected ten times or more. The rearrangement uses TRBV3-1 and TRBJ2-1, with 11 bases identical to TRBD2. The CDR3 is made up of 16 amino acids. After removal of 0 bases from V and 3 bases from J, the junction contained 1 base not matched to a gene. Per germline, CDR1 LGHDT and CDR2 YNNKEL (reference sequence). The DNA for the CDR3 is TGTGCCAGCAGCCAAGAGGGACTAGCGGTCTACAATGAGCAGTTCTTC. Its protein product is CASSQEGLAVYNEQFF.

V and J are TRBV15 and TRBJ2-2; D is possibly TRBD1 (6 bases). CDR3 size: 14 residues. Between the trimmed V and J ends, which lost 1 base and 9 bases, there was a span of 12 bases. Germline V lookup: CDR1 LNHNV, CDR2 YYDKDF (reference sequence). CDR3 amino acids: CATSRGGGTRELFF. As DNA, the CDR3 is TGTGCCACCAGCAGAGGAGGGGGAACCCGGGAGCTGTTTTTT.

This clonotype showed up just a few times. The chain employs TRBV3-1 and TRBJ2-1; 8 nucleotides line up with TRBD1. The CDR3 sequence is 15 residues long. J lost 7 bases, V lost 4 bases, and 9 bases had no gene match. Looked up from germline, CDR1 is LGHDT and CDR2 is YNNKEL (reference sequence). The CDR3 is CASSPTTGGSNEQFF. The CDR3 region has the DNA TGTGCCAGCAGCCCCACAACAGGGGGGAGTAATGAGCAGTTCTTC.

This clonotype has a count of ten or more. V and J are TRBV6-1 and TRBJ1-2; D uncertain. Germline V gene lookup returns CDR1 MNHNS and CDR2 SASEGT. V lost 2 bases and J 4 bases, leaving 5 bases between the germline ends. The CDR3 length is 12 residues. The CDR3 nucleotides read TGTGCCAGCAGTGAACTCACCTATGGCTACACCTTC. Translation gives CASSELTYGYTF.

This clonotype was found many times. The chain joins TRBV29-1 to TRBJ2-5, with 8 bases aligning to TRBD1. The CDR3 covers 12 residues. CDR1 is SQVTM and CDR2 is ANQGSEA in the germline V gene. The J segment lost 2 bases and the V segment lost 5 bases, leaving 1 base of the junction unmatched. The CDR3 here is CSVWDRQETQYF. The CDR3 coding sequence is TGCAGCGTTTGGGACAGGCAAGAGACCCAGTACTTC.

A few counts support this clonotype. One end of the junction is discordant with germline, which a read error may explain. The CDR3 nucleotides are TGTGCCAGCAGCTTCTGGCAGGGTGAAGAGACCCAGTGCTTC. Translating it yields CASSFWQGEETQCF. The chain carries TRBV7-9 and TRBJ2-5; D is perhaps TRBD1 (5 bases). The CDR3 contains 14 residues. Germline CDR1 reads SEHNR; CDR2 reads FQNEAQ (reference sequence).

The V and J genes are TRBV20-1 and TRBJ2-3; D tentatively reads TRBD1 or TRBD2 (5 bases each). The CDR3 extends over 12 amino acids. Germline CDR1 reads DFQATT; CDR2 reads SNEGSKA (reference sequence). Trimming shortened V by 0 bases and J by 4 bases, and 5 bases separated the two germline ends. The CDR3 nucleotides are TGCAGTGCTAGAGAGGGGGCAGATACGCAGTATTTT. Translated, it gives CSAREGADTQYF.

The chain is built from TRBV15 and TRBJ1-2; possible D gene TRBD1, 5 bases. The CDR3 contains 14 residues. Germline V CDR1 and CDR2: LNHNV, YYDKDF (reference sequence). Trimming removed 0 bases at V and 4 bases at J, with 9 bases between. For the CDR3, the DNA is TGTGCCACCAGCAGAGACACAGGACCCTATGGCTACACCTTC. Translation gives CATSRDTGPYGYTF.

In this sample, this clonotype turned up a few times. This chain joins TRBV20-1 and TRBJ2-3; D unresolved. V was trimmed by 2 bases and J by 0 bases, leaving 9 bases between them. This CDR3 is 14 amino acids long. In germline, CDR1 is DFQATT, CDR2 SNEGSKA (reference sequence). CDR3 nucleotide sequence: TGCAGTGCTAGACGGCTTACTAGCACAGATACGCAGTATTTT. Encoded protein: CSARRLTSTDTQYF.

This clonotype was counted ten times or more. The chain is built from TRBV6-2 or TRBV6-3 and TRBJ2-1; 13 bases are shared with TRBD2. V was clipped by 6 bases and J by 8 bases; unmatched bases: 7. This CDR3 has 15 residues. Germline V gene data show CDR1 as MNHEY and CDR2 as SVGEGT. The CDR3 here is CASRPGLAGLHEQFF. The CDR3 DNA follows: TGTGCCAGCAGGCCGGGACTAGCGGGATTGCATGAGCAGTTCTTC.

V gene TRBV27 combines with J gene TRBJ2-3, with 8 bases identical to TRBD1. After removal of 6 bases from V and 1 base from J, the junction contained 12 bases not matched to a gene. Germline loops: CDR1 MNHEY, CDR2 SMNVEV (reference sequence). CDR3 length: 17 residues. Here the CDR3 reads CASRTWGDRFGTDTQYF. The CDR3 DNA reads TGTGCCAGCAGGACTTGGGGGGACAGGTTTGGCACAGATACGCAGTATTTT.

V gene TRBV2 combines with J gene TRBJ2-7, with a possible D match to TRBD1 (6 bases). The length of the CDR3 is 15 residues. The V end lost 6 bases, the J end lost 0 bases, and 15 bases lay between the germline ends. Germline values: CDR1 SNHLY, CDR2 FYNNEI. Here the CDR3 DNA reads TGTGCCAGCAGACAAAGACAGGCGAGCTCCTACGAGCAGTACTTC. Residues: CASRQRQASSYEQYF.

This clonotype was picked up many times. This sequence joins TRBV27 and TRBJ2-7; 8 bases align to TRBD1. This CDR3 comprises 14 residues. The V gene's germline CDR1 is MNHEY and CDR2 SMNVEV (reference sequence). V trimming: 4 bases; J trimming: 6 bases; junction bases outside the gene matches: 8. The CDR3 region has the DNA TGTGCCAGCAGTTGGAGGACAGGGAATTCCGAGCAGTACTTC. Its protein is CASSWRTGNSEQYF.

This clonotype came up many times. This CDR3 reads CASSLVGAGELNEQFF. CDR3 DNA sequence: TGTGCCAGCAGCTTGGTGGGAGCCGGGGAGCTCAATGAGCAGTTCTTC. The genes are TRBV5-6 and TRBJ2-1, with a tentative D call TRBD2 (5 bases). Germline CDR1 reads SGHDT; CDR2 reads YYEEEE. The CDR3 is made up of 16 amino acids. V was pared by 0 bases and J by 6 bases, with 16 bases between.

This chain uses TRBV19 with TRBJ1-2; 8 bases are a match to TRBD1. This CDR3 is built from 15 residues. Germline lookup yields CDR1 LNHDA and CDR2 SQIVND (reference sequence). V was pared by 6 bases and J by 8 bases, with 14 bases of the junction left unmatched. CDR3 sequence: CASSRAQGQVGGYTF. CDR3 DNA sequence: TGTGCCAGTAGCCGGGCGCAGGGACAGGTCGGAGGCTACACCTTC. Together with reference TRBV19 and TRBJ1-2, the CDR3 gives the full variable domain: DGGITQSPKYLFRKEGQNVTLSCEQNLNHDAMYWYRQDPGQGLRLIYYSQIVNDFQKGDIAEGYSVSREKKESFPLTVTSAQKNPTAFYLCASSRAQGQVGGYTFGSGTRLTVV.

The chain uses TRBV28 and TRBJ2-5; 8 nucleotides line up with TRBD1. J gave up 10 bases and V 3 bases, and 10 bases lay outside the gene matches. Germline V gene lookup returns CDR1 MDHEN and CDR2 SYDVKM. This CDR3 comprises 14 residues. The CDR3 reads CASSFTTGALDQYF. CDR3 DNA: TGTGCCAGCAGTTTCACGACAGGGGCGCTGGACCAGTACTTC.

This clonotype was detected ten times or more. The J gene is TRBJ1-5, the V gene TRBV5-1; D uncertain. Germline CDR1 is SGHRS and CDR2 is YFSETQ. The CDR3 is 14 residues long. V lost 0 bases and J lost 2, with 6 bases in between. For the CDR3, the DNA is TGCGCCAGCAGCTTGGAGTGGGGCAATCAGCCCCAGCATTTT. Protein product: CASSLEWGNQPQHF.

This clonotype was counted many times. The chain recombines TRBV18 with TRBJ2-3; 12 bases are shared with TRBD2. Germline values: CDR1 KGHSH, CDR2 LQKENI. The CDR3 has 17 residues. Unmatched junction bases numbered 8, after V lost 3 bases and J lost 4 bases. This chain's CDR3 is CASSPRLAGEGADTQYF. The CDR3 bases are TGTGCCAGCTCACCCAGACTAGCGGGAGAGGGGGCAGATACGCAGTATTTT.

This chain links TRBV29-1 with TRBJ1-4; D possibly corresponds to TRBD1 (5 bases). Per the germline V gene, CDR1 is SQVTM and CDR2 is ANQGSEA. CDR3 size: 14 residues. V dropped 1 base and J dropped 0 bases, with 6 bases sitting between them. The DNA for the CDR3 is TGCAGCGTTGAAGGGGGCCCAACTAATGAAAAACTGTTTTTT. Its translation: CSVEGGPTNEKLFF.

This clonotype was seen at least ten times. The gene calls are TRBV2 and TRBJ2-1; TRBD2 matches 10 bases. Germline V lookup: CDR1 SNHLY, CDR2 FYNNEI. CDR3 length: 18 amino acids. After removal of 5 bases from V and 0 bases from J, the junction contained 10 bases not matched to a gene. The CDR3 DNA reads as TGTGCCAGCAGTCCCCGGACTAGCGGCATGAGCTCCTACAATGAGCAGTTCTTC. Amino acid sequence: CASSPRTSGMSSYNEQFF.

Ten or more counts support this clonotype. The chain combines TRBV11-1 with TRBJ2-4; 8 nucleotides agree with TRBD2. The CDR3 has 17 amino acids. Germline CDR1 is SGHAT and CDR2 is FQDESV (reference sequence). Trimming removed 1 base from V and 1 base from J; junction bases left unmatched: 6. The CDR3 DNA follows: TGTGCCAGCAGCTTAGGGCGAGCGGGAGTGGCCAAAAACATTCAGTACTTC. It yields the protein CASSLGRAGVAKNIQYF.

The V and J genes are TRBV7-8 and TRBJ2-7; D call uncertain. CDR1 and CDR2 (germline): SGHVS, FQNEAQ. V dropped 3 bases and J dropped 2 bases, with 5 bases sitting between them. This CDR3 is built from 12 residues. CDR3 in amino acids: CASSLKTYEQYF. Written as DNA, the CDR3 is TGTGCCAGCAGCTTGAAAACCTACGAGCAGTACTTC.